Below, 10 T cell receptor beta chains from the same sample are listed, as sequenced in a study of blood T cell repertoires in COVID-19 (dated by TCRdb to about 2020). Library method: the immunoSEQ multiplex PCR assay. The clones in this table, taken by TCRdb from immuneACCESS, are in-frame only. Not every clone is retained; where verified, under half of the shortfall comes from an unresolved V gene, and the cause of the rest is unknown. The sample records roughly 190,000 clones, around 87% of which are singletons. The ten largest clones add up to roughly 7.3% of the sample. Input material: peripheral blood. Every receptor here comes from an elderly woman in a cohort sampled during active or convalescent COVID-19.

This sequence joins TRBV2 and TRBJ1-5; D remains unclear. In germline, CDR1 is SNHLY, CDR2 FYNNEI. With 4 bases removed from V and 7 bases from J, the gap between germline ends came to 14 bases. This CDR3 region has 14 residues. CDR3 amino acids: CASSADRGGQPQHF. DNA for the CDR3: TGTGCCAGCAGTGCGGACCGGGGTGGGCAGCCCCAGCATTTT.

The rearrangement joins TRBV5-1 to TRBJ2-3; TRBD1 agrees at 9 bases. Germline values: CDR1 SGHRS, CDR2 YFSETQ. The CDR3 loop spans 15 amino acids. V lost 4 bases to trimming and J lost 0 bases; unmatched junction nucleotides: 3. CDR3 bases: TGCGCCAGCAGCCGGGACAGGGCCAGCACAGATACGCAGTATTTT. This gives the protein CASSRDRASTDTQYF. Filled out from reference TRBV5-1 and TRBJ2-3, the complete variable domain reads KAGVTQTPRYLIKTRGQQVTLSCSPISGHRSVSWYQQTPGQGLQFLFEYFSETQRNKGNFPGRFSGRQFSNSRSEMNVSTLELGDSALYLCASSRDRASTDTQYFGPGTRLTVL.

The chain links TRBV6-6 to TRBJ1-1; tentatively, D is TRBD1 (5 bases). Germline loops: CDR1 MNHNY, CDR2 SVGAGI (reference sequence). Trimming took off 6 bases at V and 4 bases at J, with 18 bases between the two ends. This CDR3 contains 15 residues. CDR3 sequence: CASSRTGGGSTEAFF. DNA for the CDR3: TGTGCCAGCAGCCGAACAGGCGGCGGTAGCACTGAAGCTTTCTTT.

This clone is a singleton in its sample. V is TRBV20-1 and J is TRBJ2-5; TRBD2 aligns across 8 bases. Trimming took 3 bases from V and 4 from J; bases not matched to a gene: 7. The CDR3 runs to 14 residues. CDR1 is DFQATT and CDR2 is SNEGSKA in the germline V gene (reference sequence). The CDR3 region has the DNA TGCAGTGCTAGTCGCGCGGGGGGACGAGAGACCCAGTACTTC. Translation gives CSASRAGGRETQYF.

V and J are TRBV6-2 or TRBV6-3 and TRBJ1-5; D gene uncertain. Trimming took off 4 bases at V and 2 bases at J, with 15 bases between the two ends. CDR1 and CDR2 from the germline V gene are MNHEY and SVGEGT. The CDR3 sequence is 16 residues long. The CDR3 region has the DNA TGTGCCAGCAGTTGGTCCGGGGTGCTCGGCAATCAGCCCCAGCATTTT. Residues: CASSWSGVLGNQPQHF.

The chain joins TRBV6-1 to TRBJ2-4, with 12 bases aligning to TRBD2. The CDR3 has 17 residues. Trimming took 4 bases from V and 6 from J; bases not matched to a gene: 10. CDR1 is MNHNS, CDR2 SASEGT, per germline. CDR3: CASSGETSGRLGNIQYF. The CDR3 DNA reads TGTGCCAGCAGTGGAGAGACTAGCGGGAGACTAGGAAACATTCAGTACTTC.

This CDR3 reads CASSQTGQPGLFGNTIYF. In nucleotides, the CDR3 is TGTGCCAGCAGCCAAACGGGACAGCCTGGGCTCTTTGGAAACACCATATATTTT. The chain uses TRBV13 and TRBJ1-3, with 7 bases aligning to TRBD1. The V and J ends lost 5 bases and 3 bases, in that order; junction bases with no gene match: 16. The CDR3 covers 18 residues. Germline CDR1 and CDR2: PRHDT and FYEKMQ (reference sequence).

The chain combines TRBV6-5 with TRBJ1-5, with D possibly TRBD1 on 6 matching bases. V lost 6 bases and J lost 5, with 11 bases in between. The length of the CDR3 is 13 residues. The V gene's germline CDR1 is MNHEY and CDR2 SVGAGI. As DNA, the CDR3 is TGTGCCAGCAGCCGGGACAATTATCAGCCCCAGCATTTT. Amino acids: CASSRDNYQPQHF.

J is TRBJ1-6 and V is TRBV11-2; D is possibly TRBD1 (6 bases). Trimming removed 4 bases from V and 7 bases from J, with 14 bases in between. Germline-derived CDR1 and CDR2 are SGHAT and FQNNGV. The CDR3 loop spans 15 amino acids. The CDR3, as DNA: TGTGCCAGCAGCTCCATTACAGGGTCCAATTCACCCCTCCACTTT. Translated, it gives CASSSITGSNSPLHF.

The chain uses TRBV7-2 and TRBJ1-2; D is unclear. The ends were cut back, 1 base at V and 7 bases at J, with 13 bases in the middle. The germline V gene has CDR1 SGHTA and CDR2 FQGNSA. The CDR3 runs to 14 residues. CDR3 in DNA: TGTGCCAGCAGCTTAGATCGGACTGTGGCTGGCTACACCTTC. It yields the protein CASSLDRTVAGYTF.